This is a list of T cell receptor beta chains from one sample in a study of blood T cell repertoires in COVID-19. Profiling relied on immunoSEQ multiplex PCR, and the TCRdb table lists in-frame clones only, not all of them. The profile shows about 13,000 clones, 75% to 85% of them singletons. The sample taken for sequencing was peripheral blood. These receptors came from a man in his forties or fifties with active or convalescent COVID-19. The conserved cysteine and the conserved F or W are not part of the CDR3 here.

len	v_gene	j_gene	CDR3aa
13	TRBV1	TRBJ2-1	TSSQRQGTYNEQF
15	TRBV4-3	TRBJ2-7	ASSQDPGLAGGYEQY
13	TRBV9	TRBJ2-1	ASSVRSGGVYEQF
14	TRBV7-2	TRBJ2-5	ASSLRGGGGQETQY
13	TRBV6-4	TRBJ2-1	ASSEGGLAGNEQF
13	TRBV7-2	TRBJ1-3	ASSQRQGAGNTIY
10	TRBV7-9	TRBJ2-7	ASSNNPYEQY
13	TRBV7-9	TRBJ2-5	ASSLTGLGQETQY
12	TRBV6-1	TRBJ1-2	ASSENRDRTGYT
17	TRBV6-2/TRBV6-3	TRBJ2-5	ASSYGPGITDWYQETQY
15	TRBV5-4	TRBJ2-1	ASSFSSGSDANNEQF
13	TRBV11-2	TRBJ2-1	ASSLVGTGDNEQF
13	TRBV7-2	TRBJ2-3	ASSSLPYSTDTQY
13	TRBV5-8	TRBJ2-1	ASSSWAGGYNEQF
13	TRBV2	TRBJ2-5	ASRLGTGGGETQY
10	TRBV7-2	TRBJ1-2	ASSPGEGGYT
13	TRBV3-1/TRBV3-2	TRBJ1-1	ASRKGQGALTEAF
13	TRBV15	TRBJ1-4	ATSRGGGFNEKLF
11	TRBV29-1	TRBJ1-1	SAATGGGTEAF
12	TRBV29-1	TRBJ2-3	SVSGQGQTDTQY
13	TRBV6-6	TRBJ2-2	ASSDTGGNTGELF
13	TRBV9	TRBJ1-1	ASSVESREDTEAF
13	TRBV5-6	TRBJ2-7	ASSPGSGTNYEQY
12	TRBV6-5	TRBJ2-2	ASSYAEASGELF
12	TRBV6-2/TRBV6-3	TRBJ2-1	ASSYSSSGRAQF
12	TRBV28	TRBJ2-7	ASSLQGQGYEQY
11	TRBV12-3/TRBV12-4	TRBJ1-5	ASRGTGNQPQH
12	TRBV2	TRBJ1-2	ASTGQWSSNGYT
14	TRBV4-3	TRBJ1-2	ASSQGTDRWNYGYT
13	TRBV7-2	TRBJ1-6	ASSLLGGQNSPLH
12	TRBV19	TRBJ1-4	ASSQTGGSEKLF
15	TRBV7-9	TRBJ1-4	ASSLTELQAGNEKLF
12	TRBV7-2	TRBJ2-2	ASRTGTSGSELF
15	TRBV9	TRBJ2-1	ASSVAPGGITYNEQF
10	TRBV6-6	TRBJ1-6	ASSTGGSPLH
12	TRBV24-1	TRBJ1-5	ATSPGGSNQPQH